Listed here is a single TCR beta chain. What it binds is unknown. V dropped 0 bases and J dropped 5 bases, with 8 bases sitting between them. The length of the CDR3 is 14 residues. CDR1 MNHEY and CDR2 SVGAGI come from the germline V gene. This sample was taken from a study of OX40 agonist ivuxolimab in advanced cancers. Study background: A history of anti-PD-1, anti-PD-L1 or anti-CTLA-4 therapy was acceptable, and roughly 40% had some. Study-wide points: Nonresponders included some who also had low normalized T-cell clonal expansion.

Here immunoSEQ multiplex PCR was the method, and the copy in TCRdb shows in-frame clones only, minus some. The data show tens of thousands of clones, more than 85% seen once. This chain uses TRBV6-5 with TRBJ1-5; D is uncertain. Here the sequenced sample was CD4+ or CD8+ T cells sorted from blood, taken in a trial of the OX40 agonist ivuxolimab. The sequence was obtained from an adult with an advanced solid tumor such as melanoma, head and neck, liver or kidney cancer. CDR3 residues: CASSYSNLDQPQHF. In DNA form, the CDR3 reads TGTGCCAGCAGTTACTCGAACCTGGATCAGCCCCAGCATTTT.